Given below is one TCR beta chain in context. The sample carries other DNA sequences with the same CDR3. This sample was included in a study of shared clonotypes between healthy human individuals. Data came from immunoSEQ multiplex PCR; TCRdb stores just in-frame clones and leaves some out. The sample contains over a million clones, around three quarters of which appear only once. Unmatched junction bases numbered 6, after V lost 6 bases and J lost 3 bases. The CDR3 totals 14 residues. Germline CDR1 and CDR2: KGHSH and LQKENI. This receptor was identified in a man aged 18-30 years in good health. Some clones in this sample may be carry-over from other donors' samples. The V and J genes are TRBV18 and TRBJ2-7; 9 bases align to TRBD1. Sample: memory CD4+ T cells from PBMCs. Subset denoted: CD45RA-negative fraction. In DNA, the CDR3 is TGTGCCAGCTCCGCGGGGACAGGGAACTACGAGCAGTACTTC. Amino acids: CASSAGTGNYEQYF. Full variable domain (rest looked up from reference TRBV18 and TRBJ2-7): NAGVMQNPRHLVRRRGQEARLRCSPMKGHSHVYWYRQLPEEGLKFMVYLQKENIIDESGMPKERFSAEFPKEGPSILRIQQVVRGDSAAYFCASSAGTGNYEQYFGPGTRLTVT.